A selection of T cell receptor beta chains follows, all from one sample in a study of blood T cell repertoires in COVID-19. Clones were sequenced by immunoSEQ multiplex PCR, and TCRdb holds only the in-frame ones, with some missing. The table shows a few hundred thousand clones, with 80% to 85% occurring only once. Sequencing was performed on peripheral blood. The receptors were gathered from a woman aged 60 to 75 who had recovered from COVID-19. The CDR3 runs from the conserved cysteine through the conserved F or W. A D gene is named only where the DNA matches it firmly. Size tells how often a clone was seen (once, few, many) or the class of an expanded clone, and some rows leave it out.

CDR3 protein: CASSILGGNTGELFF
CDR3 DNA: TGTGCCAGTAGTATTTTAGGGGGGAACACCGGGGAGCTGTTTTTT
D gene: NA
J gene: TRBJ2-2
V gene: TRBV19
clone size: NA

CDR3 protein: CASSLDHRGQTEAFF
CDR3 DNA: TGCGCCAGCAGCTTGGATCACAGGGGGCAGACTGAAGCTTTCTTT
D gene: TRBD1
J gene: TRBJ1-1
V gene: TRBV5-1
clone size: few

CDR3 protein: CASTLGGGNTGELFF
CDR3 DNA: TGTGCCAGCACTTTAGGGGGGGGAAACACCGGGGAGCTGTTTTTT
D gene: NA
J gene: TRBJ2-2
V gene: TRBV2
clone size: few

CDR3 protein: CASRLATPGQYNSPLHF
CDR3 DNA: TGTGCAAGTCGCTTAGCGACTCCCGGACAGTATAATTCACCCCTCCACTTT
D gene: NA
J gene: TRBJ1-6
V gene: TRBV12-2
clone size: NA

CDR3 protein: CASSLVIPEQFF
CDR3 DNA: TGTGCCAGCAGCTTAGTCATTCCTGAGCAGTTCTTC
D gene: NA
J gene: TRBJ2-1
V gene: TRBV11-2
clone size: NA

CDR3 protein: CAWSGGEAGNTIYF
CDR3 DNA: TGTGCCTGGAGCGGGGGAGAGGCTGGAAACACCATATATTTT
D gene: NA
J gene: TRBJ1-3
V gene: TRBV30
clone size: NA

CDR3 protein: CASRIRVLGGEQYF
CDR3 DNA: TGTGCCAGCAGGATCCGGGTCTTAGGGGGCGAGCAGTACTTC
D gene: NA
J gene: TRBJ2-7
V gene: TRBV2
clone size: once

CDR3 protein: CASSLAQGAPEKLFF
CDR3 DNA: TGCGCCAGCAGCTTGGCACAGGGGGCGCCTGAAAAACTGTTTTTT
D gene: TRBD1
J gene: TRBJ1-4
V gene: TRBV5-1
clone size: NA

CDR3 protein: CASRMGRISYNEQFF
CDR3 DNA: TGCGCCAGCAGGATGGGCCGTATCTCCTACAATGAGCAGTTCTTC
D gene: NA
J gene: TRBJ2-1
V gene: TRBV10-2
clone size: NA

CDR3 protein: CATSRQGDPGNTIYF
CDR3 DNA: TGTGCCACCAGCAGACAGGGGGATCCTGGAAACACCATATATTTT
D gene: TRBD1
J gene: TRBJ1-3
V gene: TRBV15
clone size: once

CDR3 protein: CASSPRGGVNTGELFF
CDR3 DNA: TGCGCCAGCAGCCCTCGGGGGGGAGTTAACACCGGGGAGCTGTTTTTT
D gene: TRBD2
J gene: TRBJ2-2
V gene: TRBV5-1
clone size: few

CDR3 protein: CAIGDPGQGSYEQYF
CDR3 DNA: TGTGCCATCGGTGATCCGGGACAGGGCTCCTACGAGCAGTACTTC
D gene: TRBD1
J gene: TRBJ2-7
V gene: TRBV10-3
clone size: NA

CDR3 protein: CSVEAKLSNYGYTF
CDR3 DNA: TGCAGCGTTGAAGCCAAGCTGAGTAACTATGGCTACACCTTC
D gene: NA
J gene: TRBJ1-2
V gene: TRBV29-1
clone size: NA

CDR3 protein: CASSERSNEQFF
CDR3 DNA: TGCGCCAGCAGTGAGAGGAGTAATGAGCAGTTCTTC
D gene: NA
J gene: TRBJ2-1
V gene: TRBV10-2
clone size: few

CDR3 protein: CASSEDGRGEAFF
CDR3 DNA: TGTGCCAGCTCAGAAGACGGGCGGGGTGAAGCTTTCTTT
D gene: NA
J gene: TRBJ1-1
V gene: TRBV18
clone size: NA

CDR3 protein: CASSSGGGDEQFF
CDR3 DNA: TGTGCCAGCAGCTCGGGGGGAGGTGATGAGCAGTTCTTC
D gene: TRBD2
J gene: TRBJ2-1
V gene: TRBV6-5
clone size: once

CDR3 protein: CASSFLGADEQFF
CDR3 DNA: TGTGCCAGCAGCTTCCTGGGGGCCGATGAGCAGTTCTTC
D gene: NA
J gene: TRBJ2-1
V gene: TRBV9
clone size: NA

CDR3 protein: CASSQAGGDSYEQYF
CDR3 DNA: TGTGCCAGCAGCCAGGCAGGGGGCGATTCCTACGAGCAGTACTTC
D gene: TRBD1
J gene: TRBJ2-7
V gene: TRBV3-1/TRBV3-2
clone size: once

CDR3 protein: CASSSRDSIATNEKLFF
CDR3 DNA: TGTGCCAGCAGCAGCAGGGACAGTATTGCAACTAATGAAAAACTGTTTTTT
D gene: TRBD1
J gene: TRBJ1-4
V gene: TRBV9
clone size: NA

CDR3 protein: CASRVTGSNQPQHF
CDR3 DNA: TGTGCCAGCAGGGTCACAGGGAGCAATCAGCCCCAGCATTTT
D gene: NA
J gene: TRBJ1-5
V gene: TRBV5-4
clone size: NA

CDR3 protein: CASSPLRAQGGQPQHF
CDR3 DNA: TGTGCCAGCAGCCCACTAAGGGCGCAGGGAGGTCAGCCCCAGCATTTT
D gene: NA
J gene: TRBJ1-5
V gene: TRBV28
clone size: NA

CDR3 protein: CASSYWGQGYTF
CDR3 DNA: TGTGCCAGCAGTTACTGGGGGCAAGGCTACACCTTC
D gene: NA
J gene: TRBJ1-2
V gene: TRBV6-5
clone size: NA

CDR3 protein: CASSVGSGVWGQGSHNEQFF
CDR3 DNA: TGTGCCAGCAGCGTTGGTTCAGGGGTTTGGGGACAGGGGTCTCATAATGAGCAGTTCTTC
D gene: TRBD1
J gene: TRBJ2-1
V gene: TRBV9
clone size: NA